This T cell receptor (beta chain) originates from a study of shared clonotypes between healthy human individuals. Some clones are missing from TCRdb's copy, which holds only in-frame ones; the method was immunoSEQ multiplex PCR. The table lists around 200,000 clones, about 93% of them singletons, with 0.067% in the top ten. The CDR3 consists of 16 residues. Germline V gives CDR1 SGHRS, CDR2 YFSETQ. V lost 1 base to trimming and J lost 1 base; unmatched junction nucleotides: 2. The sample consisted of naive CD4+ T cells sorted from blood. Subset reported: CD45RA+ positively selected. The sequence came from a woman aged 30 to 39 in good health. The rearrangement links TRBV5-1 to TRBJ2-1; 10 bases map to TRBD2. In nucleotides, the CDR3 is TGCGCCAGCAGCTTGTCTAGCGGGAGTTCCTACAATGAGCAGTTCTTC. Translation gives CASSLSSGSSYNEQFF.